A selection of T cell receptor beta chains follows, all from one sample in a study of blood T cells in healthy people across ages. TCRdb redid the calling of the 5' RACE reads with MiXCR, one entry per CDR3 protein. The data show approximately 600,000 distinct CDR3 sequences, about 54% seen once. The sequenced sample consisted of blood. Source of these receptors: a man aged 55 to 69 in good health. Each CDR3 is given with its conserved first and last residue. D genes are given only for firm matches. The size entry is marked missing in some rows and otherwise reads once, few, many or a size class.

TRBD1,few,TRBV5-1,TRBJ2-1,TGCGCCAGCAGCCCCCAACAGGGGGCGGGCGGGTTCTTC,CASSPQQGAGGFF
NA,NA,TRBV7-2,TRBJ2-1,TGTGCCAGCAGCCCCCATATGGGACCAACGGGGGAGTTCTTC,CASSPHMGPTGEFF
TRBD1,medium-sized,TRBV4-2,TRBJ1-2,TGTGCCAGCAGCCTCGGACAGGGAGGGAATTATGGCTACACCTTC,CASSLGQGGNYGYTF
TRBD1,NA,TRBV6-6,TRBJ2-7,TGTGCCAGCACCGACAGGGGCGAGCAGTACTTC,CASTDRGEQYF
NA,NA,TRBV4-2,TRBJ2-1,TGTGCCAGCAGCCAAGGGTTTAGCTCCGGTGAGCAGTTCTTC,CASSQGFSSGEQFF
NA,NA,TRBV29-1,TRBJ1-5,TGCAGCGTTGGGGCGGAGGGACAGCCCCAGCATTTT,CSVGAEGQPQHF
NA,few,TRBV7-2,TRBJ2-5,TGTGCCAGCAGCTTAGATCCGGGCCAAGAGACCCAGTACTTC,CASSLDPGQETQYF
NA,NA,TRBV25-1,TRBJ2-7,TGTGCCAGCAGTAGTCCCTGGGGCTACGAGCAGTACTTC,CASSSPWGYEQYF
NA,NA,TRBV5-6,TRBJ2-2,TGTGCCAGCAGCCAGGTACTAACCCAAAACACCGGGGAGCTGTTTTTT,CASSQVLTQNTGELFF
TRBD1,NA,TRBV20-1,TRBJ1-4,TGCAGTGCTAGAGATCCCAGGGGGGATGAAAAACTGTTTTTT,CSARDPRGDEKLFF
NA,few,TRBV4-1,TRBJ2-5,TGCGCCAGCAGCCATATCGTGGGGACCCAGTACTTC,CASSHIVGTQYF
NA,NA,TRBV18,TRBJ2-1,TGTGCCAGCTCACGATATACAGATGAGCAGTTCTTC,CASSRYTDEQFF
NA,once,TRBV7-2,TRBJ2-7,TGTGCCAGCAGCGTAGAGCCTGGCTCCTACGAGCAGTACTTC,CASSVEPGSYEQYF
NA,few,TRBV20-1,TRBJ2-5,TGCAGTGCTAGGTGGGCAGGTCAAGAGACCCAGTACTTC,CSARWAGQETQYF
NA,NA,TRBV18,TRBJ2-5,TGTGCCAGCTCACCACCGAGCGGGCAAGAGACCCAGTACTTC,CASSPPSGQETQYF